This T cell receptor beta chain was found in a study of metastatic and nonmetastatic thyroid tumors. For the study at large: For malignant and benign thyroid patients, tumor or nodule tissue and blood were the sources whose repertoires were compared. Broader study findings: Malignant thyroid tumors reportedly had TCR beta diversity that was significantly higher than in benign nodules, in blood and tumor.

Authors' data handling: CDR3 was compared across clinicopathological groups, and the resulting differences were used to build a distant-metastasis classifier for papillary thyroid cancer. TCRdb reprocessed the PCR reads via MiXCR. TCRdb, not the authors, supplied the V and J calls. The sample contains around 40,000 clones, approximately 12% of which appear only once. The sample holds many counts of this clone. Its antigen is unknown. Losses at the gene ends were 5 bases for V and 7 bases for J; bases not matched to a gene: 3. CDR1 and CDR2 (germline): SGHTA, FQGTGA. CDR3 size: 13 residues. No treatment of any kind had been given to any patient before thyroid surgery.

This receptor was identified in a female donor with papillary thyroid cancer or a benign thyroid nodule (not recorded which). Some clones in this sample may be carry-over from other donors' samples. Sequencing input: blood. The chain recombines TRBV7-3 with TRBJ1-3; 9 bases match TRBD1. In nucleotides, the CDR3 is TGTGCCAGCAGCAATGACAGGGGGAACACCATATATTTT. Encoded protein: CASSNDRGNTIYF.